The clone carrying this TCR beta chain occurred many times. This entry comes from a study of early T cells in non-severe SARS-CoV-2 infection. TCRdb ran MiXCR on the 5' RACE reads and lists one entry per CDR3 protein. The data contain tens of thousands of distinct CDR3 sequences, about 4.5% of them singletons. The CDR3 runs to 11 residues. Germline V CDR1 and CDR2: SQVTM, ANQGSEA. The V end lost 2 bases, the J end lost 7 bases, and 8 bases lay between the germline ends. The chain is built from TRBV29-1 and TRBJ1-2; D remains ambiguous. The material sequenced was whole blood. This TCR derives from an adult who was a healthcare worker with PCR-confirmed SARS-CoV-2 infection or an uninfected control (not recorded which). CDR3 amino acids: CSVEFGGGYTF. The CDR3 DNA sequence: TGCAGCGTTGAATTTGGCGGTGGCTACACCTTC.